This T cell receptor beta chain derives from a study of shared clonotypes between healthy human individuals. Sequenced by immunoSEQ multiplex PCR; TCRdb stores in-frame clones only, minus some. The profile shows millions of clones, 85% to 95% of them singletons. Sequenced input: naive CD4+ T cells sorted from blood. Regarding subset: CD45RA+ positively selected. The receptor's source is a young man in good health.

Written as DNA, the CDR3 is TGCGCCAGCAGCTTAATGGACAGGGCCTCACCCCTCCACTTT. It codes for CASSLMDRASPLHF. The chain couples TRBV5-1 to TRBJ1-6; 8 nucleotides agree with TRBD1. Trimming removed 2 bases from V and 10 bases from J; junction bases left unmatched: 5. This CDR3 is built from 14 residues. Germline CDR1 and CDR2: SGHRS and YFSETQ.